These 19 T cell receptor beta chains were sequenced from one sample in a study of blood T cell repertoires in COVID-19. Clones were sequenced by immunoSEQ multiplex PCR, and TCRdb holds only the in-frame ones, with some missing. The data hold 350,000 to 550,000 clones, with approximately 90% observed a single time. Sequenced sample: peripheral blood. These receptors all come from a young woman with acute or convalescent COVID-19.

The chain employs TRBV28 and TRBJ1-3; D is undetermined. CDR3 length equals 15 residues. V dropped 1 base and J dropped 0 bases, with 7 bases sitting between them. Germline CDR1 is MDHEN and CDR2 is SYDVKM. For the CDR3, the DNA is TGTGCCAGCAGTTTATTAGATCGCTCTGGAAACACCATATATTTT. Encoded protein: CASSLLDRSGNTIYF.

V gene TRBV5-4 combines with J gene TRBJ1-1, with TRBD1 matching 9 bases. Losses at the gene ends were 3 bases for V and 5 bases for J; bases not matched to a gene: 5. The germline V gene has CDR1 SGHNT and CDR2 YYREEE (reference sequence). The length of the CDR3 is 14 residues. CDR3 sequence reads: CASSSRDRVTEAFF. DNA of the CDR3: TGTGCCAGCAGCTCCCGGGACAGGGTTACTGAAGCTTTCTTT.

The chain uses TRBV5-1 and TRBJ2-5; TRBD2 matches 9 bases. In germline, CDR1 is SGHRS, CDR2 YFSETQ. CDR3 size: 16 residues. Germline trimming cut 0 bases from V and 5 bases from J; bases unmatched to any gene: 8. CDR3 bases: TGCGCCAGCAGCTTGGCGGGTTCTAGCGGGGTGGAGACCCAGTACTTC. It yields the protein CASSLAGSSGVETQYF.

About this clone: One end of the junction varies from germline; a read error may be responsible. The V and J genes are TRBV9 and TRBJ2-3; a possible D gene is TRBD2 (5 bases). The V gene's germline CDR1 is SGDLS and CDR2 YYNGEE. This CDR3 has 16 amino acids. Here the CDR3 DNA reads TGTGCCAGCAGCCCCCACTCTTATTCTAGCACAGATGCGCAGTATTTT. The encoded protein is CASSPHSYSSTDAQYF. Supplemented by reference TRBV9 and TRBJ2-3, the full variable domain reads DSGVTQTPKHLITATGQRVTLRCSPRSGDLSVYWYQQSLDQGLQFLIQYYNGEERAKGNILERFSAQQFPDLHSELNLSSLELGDSALYFCASSPHSYSSTDAQYFGPGTRLTVL.

The chain recombines TRBV5-1 with TRBJ2-5, with no clear D. Germline values: CDR1 SGHRS, CDR2 YFSETQ. V was clipped by 1 base and J by 1 base, with 5 bases between them. The CDR3 is 13 amino acids. The CDR3 nucleotides read TGCGCCAGCAGCTTGTCATCCCAAGAGACCCAGTACTTC. Its translation is CASSLSSQETQYF.

In this sample, this clone turned up once. The CDR3 coding sequence is TGTGCCAGCAGCTTAGCAGGGACAGGGCCCAACTATGGCTACACCTTC. Its protein product is CASSLAGTGPNYGYTF. The chain combines TRBV7-6 with TRBJ1-2; TRBD1 matches 9 bases. Trimming cost V 0 bases and J 2 bases; bases outside gene matches: 4. This CDR3 spans 16 amino acids. Germline CDR1 reads SGHVS; CDR2 reads FNYEAQ.

CDR3 loop: CASSHQIRTGDYGYTF. CDR3 bases: TGTGCCAGCAGCCATCAGATTAGGACAGGAGACTATGGCTACACCTTC. The rearrangement links TRBV4-2 to TRBJ1-2; 7 bases are shared with TRBD1. CDR1 is LGHNA, CDR2 YNFKEQ, per germline. CDR3 length: 16 amino acids. J gave up 3 bases and V 3 bases, and 10 bases lay outside the gene matches.

The rearrangement joins TRBV10-3 to TRBJ1-1; D gene unclear. Germline V gene lookup returns CDR1 ENHRY and CDR2 SYGVKD. The CDR3 runs to 15 residues. V was shortened by 2 bases and J by 0 bases, with 10 bases between the two germline ends. CDR3 residues: CAISEIGVMNTEAFF. The CDR3 region has the DNA TGTGCCATCAGTGAGATTGGAGTCATGAACACTGAAGCTTTCTTT.

A note on this clone: A junction boundary mismatches the germline segment, possibly from a read error. Other DNA sequences in this specimen translate into the identical CDR3. This sequence joins TRBV5-1 and TRBJ2-7; 7 positions match TRBD1. Germline V gene lookup returns CDR1 SGHRS and CDR2 YFSETQ. The CDR3 sequence is 16 residues long. The CDR3: CASSLGGTARSYEQYF. Here the CDR3 DNA reads TGCGCCAGCAGCTTGGGAGGGACAGCTCGTAGCTACGAGCAGTACTTT.

A remark on this clone: The same CDR3 arises from other DNA sequences in this sample as well. The chain uses TRBV24-1 and TRBJ1-2; D gene ambiguous. CDR1 is KGHDR, CDR2 SFDVKD, per germline. V lost 3 bases and J lost 1, with 8 bases in between. This CDR3 spans 14 amino acids. DNA of the CDR3: TGTGCCACCAGTGATCGAACGGGTAACTATGGCTACACCTTC. It specifies CATSDRTGNYGYTF.

The chain combines TRBV30 with TRBJ2-7; D gene uncertain. Deletions cut 0 bases from V and 0 bases from J, with 12 bases between. This CDR3 spans 15 amino acids. Germline values: CDR1 GTSNPN, CDR2 SVGIG (reference sequence). The CDR3 protein is CAWSVTLRSSYEQYF. CDR3 coding DNA: TGTGCCTGGAGTGTAACCTTAAGGAGCTCCTACGAGCAGTACTTC.

This chain uses TRBV5-6 with TRBJ1-6; 7 nucleotides match TRBD1. CDR1 is SGHDT, CDR2 YYEEEE, per germline. The CDR3 covers 14 residues. Trimming removed 8 bases from V and 9 bases from J; junction bases left unmatched: 11. CDR3 DNA: TGTGCCAGTACTCGAGACAGGGTCAGTTCACCCCTCCACTTT. Protein product: CASTRDRVSSPLHF.

The chain uses TRBV10-2 and TRBJ2-1, with TRBD2 matching 8 bases. CDR3 length equals 13 residues. The V segment lost 4 bases and the J segment 9 bases; nucleotides outside the gene matches: 5. Germline CDR1 reads WSHSY; CDR2 reads SAAADI. The CDR3 DNA reads TGCGCCAGCAGTGCGGGGGGGCTCGTTGAGCAGTTCTTC. The encoded protein is CASSAGGLVEQFF.

J is TRBJ2-1 and V is TRBV4-1; possibly TRBD1 for D (6 bases). Germline loops: CDR1 MGHRA, CDR2 YSYEKL. V was cut by 3 bases and J by 7 bases, with 13 bases left in between. This CDR3 is 14 amino acids long. In DNA, the CDR3 is TGCGCCAGCAGCCAGGGGGCCCCCGGGAATGAGCAGTTCTTC. Protein: CASSQGAPGNEQFF.

The chain couples TRBV5-4 to TRBJ1-1, with D unclear. V dropped 4 bases and J dropped 7 bases, with 11 bases sitting between them. The germline V gene has CDR1 SGHNT and CDR2 YYREEE (reference sequence). The CDR3 is 12 residues long. The CDR3 sequence: CASSGDLNEAFF. The CDR3 bases are TGTGCCAGCAGCGGAGACCTGAATGAAGCTTTCTTT. Based on the CDR3 plus reference TRBV5-4 and TRBJ1-1, the full variable domain is ETGVTQSPTHLIKTRGQQVTLRCSSQSGHNTVSWYQQALGQGPQFIFQYYREEENGRGNFPPRFSGLQFPNYSSELNVNALELDDSALYLCASSGDLNEAFFGQGTRLTVV.

This sequence joins TRBV4-1 and TRBJ2-1, with TRBD1 identical over 7 bases. The ends lost 3 bases at V and 8 bases at J; junction bases unmatched: 4. From germline, CDR1 is MGHRA and CDR2 YSYEKL. The CDR3 sequence is 13 residues long. The CDR3 DNA follows: TGCGCCAGCAGCCACGGACAGGTTTATGAGCAGTTCTTC. Its translation: CASSHGQVYEQFF.

The chain carries TRBV27 and TRBJ1-5, with TRBD1 matching over 10 bases. The CDR3 totals 15 residues. Per the germline V gene, CDR1 is MNHEY and CDR2 is SMNVEV (reference sequence). V lost 5 bases to trimming and J lost 4 bases; unmatched junction nucleotides: 5. The CDR3 loop is CASSTLDRGNQPQHF. DNA for the CDR3: TGTGCCAGCAGTACCCTGGACAGGGGGAATCAGCCCCAGCATTTT.

The CDR3 sequence is CASSTFGQGGYGYTF. The CDR3 region has the DNA TGTGCCAGCAGCACCTTTGGGCAGGGGGGATATGGCTACACCTTC. The rearrangement uses TRBV6-5 and TRBJ1-2; TRBD1 aligns across 7 bases. Germline V gives CDR1 MNHEY, CDR2 SVGAGI. J was trimmed by 5 bases and V by 6 bases; bases with no gene match: 12. This CDR3 has 15 residues.

This sequence joins TRBV14 and TRBJ2-7, with a tentative D call TRBD2 (6 bases). CDR1 and CDR2 from the germline V gene are SGHDN and FVKESK. CDR3 length: 14 residues. V was trimmed by 4 bases and J by 3 bases, leaving 13 bases between them. CDR3 in amino acids: CASSPPGVFYEQYF. The CDR3 coding sequence is TGTGCCAGCAGCCCGCCGGGGGTTTTCTACGAGCAGTACTTC.